This T cell receptor beta chain was obtained from a study of blood T cells in healthy people across ages. Of note for this clonotype: Its antigen is unknown.

Study conclusions and caveats: Diversity was higher, and naive CD4+ cells more numerous, in long-lived donors than in aged donors. Changes in expanded clonotypes were possibly confounded, as the CMV status of donors was unknown.

The CDR3 is made up of 15 amino acids. With V trimmed by 7 bases and J by 2 bases, 7 bases remained unmatched. Germline-derived CDR1 and CDR2 are MDHEN and SYDVKM. A sample-barcoded 5' primer and a J-beta primer mix were used in a second PCR of roughly 6 to 11 cycles. One entry per CDR3 protein results from TCRdb running MiXCR on the 5' RACE reads. The sample holds around 1,700,000 distinct CDR3 sequences, 28% seen once. Researchers isolated at least 6.5 million PBMCs per sample. With each sample, at least 5 micrograms of total RNA were extracted. This chain uses TRBV28 with TRBJ2-3, with 9 bases matching TRBD1. Material for sequencing was blood. This clonotype originated in a woman aged 30 to 39 in good health. The DNA of the CDR3 is TGTGCCAGCAAAACCGGGACAGGGTCCACAGATACGCAGTATTTT. This encodes CASKTGTGSTDTQYF.